This is a list of T cell receptor beta chains from one sample in a study of blood T cell repertoires in COVID-19. Assay used: immunoSEQ multiplex PCR; TCRdb lists only in-frame clones, some missing. Among about 200,000 clones, around 80% were seen once, and the ten largest hold 4.5% to 7%. The sample was peripheral blood. The origin of the receptors is a woman in her 70s with acute or convalescent COVID-19. Both conserved end residues are part of each CDR3. A D gene is named only where the DNA matches it firmly. Not every row has a clone size; where given, it reads once, few, many or a size class.

- | - | TRBJ1-2 | TRBV7-8 | CASSPLRSQGSYGYTF | TGTGCCAGCAGCCCCCTCCGTTCTCAGGGCTCCTATGGCTACACCTTC
few | - | TRBJ1-6 | TRBV6-1 | CASSAQGTKYNSPLHF | TGTGCCAGCAGTGCCCAAGGGACAAAATATAATTCACCCCTCCACTTT
few | - | TRBJ1-4 | TRBV6-5 | CASSYGTTNEKLFF | TGTGCCAGCAGTTACGGGACAACAAATGAAAAACTGTTTTTT
- | - | TRBJ1-5 | TRBV19 | CASRVTKSNQPQHF | TGTGCCAGTAGGGTGACAAAGAGCAATCAGCCCCAGCATTTT
- | TRBD2 | TRBJ2-1 | TRBV3-1/TRBV3-2 | CASSQDLREGTYNEQFF | TGTGCCAGCAGCCAAGATTTGCGGGAGGGTACCTACAATGAGCAGTTCTTC
- | TRBD2 | TRBJ2-7 | TRBV6-8 | CASSYGTSGRFFNDEQYF | TGTGCCAGCAGTTACGGGACTAGCGGGAGATTTTTCAACGACGAGCAGTACTTC
- | TRBD1 | TRBJ2-7 | TRBV2 | CASSTGGAAYEQYF | TGTGCCAGCAGTACAGGGGGCGCGGCCTACGAGCAGTACTTC
once | TRBD2 | TRBJ2-3 | TRBV11-2 | CASTTLAGGPTDTQYF | TGTGCCAGCACCACACTAGCGGGAGGGCCGACAGATACGCAGTATTTT
- | - | TRBJ2-3 | TRBV30 | CAWNPTGDTQYF | TGTGCCTGGAATCCGACAGGTGATACGCAGTATTTT
few | - | TRBJ1-1 | TRBV5-1 | CASRVSVSNTEAFF | TGCGCCAGCAGGGTGTCAGTGTCGAACACTGAAGCTTTCTTT
- | - | TRBJ1-2 | TRBV30 | CAWRYPGETNYGYTF | TGTGCCTGGAGGTACCCGGGGGAGACTAACTATGGCTACACCTTC
- | TRBD2 | TRBJ2-1 | TRBV6-1 | CASSDVAGWSSYNEQFF | TGTGCCAGCAGTGACGTAGCGGGATGGAGCTCCTACAATGAGCAGTTCTTC